Listed here are 30 T cell receptor beta chains from one sample, sequenced in a study of blood T cell repertoires in COVID-19. Assay used: immunoSEQ multiplex PCR; TCRdb lists only in-frame clones, some missing. The table has 200,000 to 250,000 clones, about nine tenths seen once. The sequenced sample was PBMCs or T cells enriched from blood (not recorded which). The receptor set was obtained from a woman younger than 45 with acute COVID-19.

The rearrangement uses TRBV4-1 and TRBJ2-6; 8 bases are shared with TRBD2. This CDR3 has 17 amino acids. Looked up from germline, CDR1 is MGHRA and CDR2 is YSYEKL. After removal of 1 base from V and 4 bases from J, the junction contained 6 bases not matched to a gene. CDR3 sequence reads: CASSQVGAGDGANVLTF. As DNA, the CDR3 is TGCGCCAGCAGCCAAGTCGGAGCGGGGGACGGGGCCAACGTCCTGACTTTC.

V gene TRBV2 combines with J gene TRBJ2-7; the D is unclear. Germline CDR1 reads SNHLY; CDR2 reads FYNNEI. The CDR3 spans 11 residues. Deletions cut 3 bases from V and 3 bases from J, with 3 bases between. CDR3 amino acids: CASSDNYEQYF. The CDR3 DNA follows: TGTGCCAGCAGTGACAACTACGAGCAGTACTTC. Variable domain in full (rest from reference TRBV2 and TRBJ2-7): EPEVTQTPSHQVTQMGQEVILRCVPISNHLYFYWYRQILGQKVEFLVSFYNNEISEKSEIFDDQFSVERPDGSNFTLKIRSTKLEDSAMYFCASSDNYEQYFGPGTRLTVT.

The CDR3 nucleotides are TGTGCCAGCAGTTTGACAGGGGGCGTTGAAAAACTGTTTTTT. It encodes CASSLTGGVEKLFF. The chain is built from TRBV27 and TRBJ1-4, with TRBD1 matching over 10 bases. In germline, CDR1 is MNHEY, CDR2 SMNVEV (reference sequence). The CDR3 spans 14 residues. The V segment lost 3 bases and the J segment 7 bases; nucleotides outside the gene matches: 2.

The rearrangement uses TRBV2 and TRBJ1-4, with D possibly being TRBD1 (5 bases). Germline V lookup: CDR1 SNHLY, CDR2 FYNNEI. Trimming pared 8 bases from V and 5 bases from J, leaving 9 bases between. CDR3 length: 12 amino acids. The CDR3 DNA is TGTGCCAGCGGGACTACGAATGAAAAACTGTTTTTT. Protein sequence: CASGTTNEKLFF.

This chain connects TRBV30 to TRBJ1-3; D gene uncertain. The CDR3 has 15 amino acids. The V and J ends lost 0 bases and 0 bases respectively, with 9 bases between them. CDR1 GTSNPN and CDR2 SVGIG come from the germline V gene (reference sequence). DNA of the CDR3: TGTGCCTGGAGTGTACCCTCGAGCTCTGGAAACACCATATATTTT. It translates to CAWSVPSSSGNTIYF.

This clone was picked up one time. The chain carries TRBV27 and TRBJ1-1; 12 positions match TRBD1. Germline loops: CDR1 MNHEY, CDR2 SMNVEV (reference sequence). The CDR3 is made up of 14 amino acids. V shed 6 bases, J shed 13 bases, and the junction held 12 bases outside the gene matches. CDR3 coding DNA: TGTGCCAGCAGACATGGGGGACAGGGGGCCAAGGATTTCTTT. Encoded protein: CASRHGGQGAKDFF.

The chain recombines TRBV4-3 with TRBJ2-4; D gene uncertain. Looked up from germline, CDR1 is LGHNA and CDR2 is YSLEER. The CDR3 has 15 residues. V lost 0 bases and J 7 bases, leaving 13 bases between the germline ends. CDR3 DNA sequence: TGCGCCAGCAGCCAAGATAGTGGTGTTGCTAACATTCAGTACTTC. Translation: CASSQDSGVANIQYF.

The rearrangement joins TRBV13 to TRBJ2-3, with 10 bases that match TRBD2. The CDR3 loop spans 21 amino acids. Germline V lookup: CDR1 PRHDT, CDR2 FYEKMQ (reference sequence). After removal of 6 bases from V and 0 bases from J, the junction contained 21 bases not matched to a gene. In DNA form, the CDR3 reads TGTGCCAGCAGGGAAGTCCAAGGACTAGCGGATAATACGTCTAGCACAGATACGCAGTATTTT. Encoded protein: CASREVQGLADNTSSTDTQYF.

V gene TRBV19 combines with J gene TRBJ2-7, with 7 bases matching TRBD1. V lost 8 bases and J lost 1; bases outside the gene matches: 8. Germline V gives CDR1 LNHDA, CDR2 SQIVND (reference sequence). The CDR3 totals 14 residues. The CDR3 reads CASQPRDRSYEQYF. The CDR3 DNA reads as TGTGCCAGTCAACCTCGGGACAGATCCTACGAGCAGTACTTC.

This sequence joins TRBV19 and TRBJ1-5; perhaps TRBD1 as D (5 bases). This CDR3 has 14 residues. Looked up from germline, CDR1 is LNHDA and CDR2 is SQIVND (reference sequence). Trimming took 2 bases from V and 4 from J, leaving 9 bases between them. CDR3 nucleotide sequence: TGTGCCAGTAGTATATATGGGGGGAATCAGCCCCAGCATTTT. It codes for CASSIYGGNQPQHF.

This rearrangement joins TRBV5-1 to TRBJ1-1; the D is unclear. V was clipped by 2 bases and J by 7 bases, with 12 bases between them. The germline V gene encodes CDR1 SGHRS and CDR2 YFSETQ. The CDR3 runs to 13 residues. CDR3 DNA sequence: TGCGCCAGCAGCTTCGGAGGAGGACTTGAAGCTTTCTTT. Translated, it gives CASSFGGGLEAFF.

J is TRBJ1-4 and V is TRBV10-3; D is possibly TRBD1 (6 bases). Trimming left V 8 bases short and J 4 bases short, with 14 bases between. Germline CDR1 and CDR2: ENHRY and SYGVKD. The CDR3 is 14 residues long. This CDR3 is CAIRSGADNEKLFF. CDR3 coding DNA: TGTGCCATCCGGTCAGGGGCGGATAATGAAAAACTGTTTTTT.

V usage is TRBV6-2 or TRBV6-3 and J usage is TRBJ1-2, with 9 bases lining up with TRBD1. The J segment lost 4 bases and the V segment lost 4 bases, leaving 7 bases of the junction unmatched. The CDR3 runs 15 residues. Germline loops: CDR1 MNHEY, CDR2 SVGEGT. The CDR3: CASSFTGGRIYGYTF. In DNA, the CDR3 is TGTGCCAGCAGTTTTACAGGGGGCAGAATCTATGGCTACACCTTC.

This sequence joins TRBV5-6 and TRBJ1-5; D perhaps matches TRBD1 (6 bases). This CDR3 region has 15 residues. From germline, CDR1 is SGHDT and CDR2 YYEEEE. Trimming took off 1 base at V and 9 bases at J, with 17 bases between the two ends. In nucleotides, the CDR3 is TGTGCCAGCAGCTTGAGAGGGACACGGATGTCGCCCCAGCATTTT. Translating gives CASSLRGTRMSPQHF. The full variable domain, with the rest looked up from reference TRBV5-6 and TRBJ1-5, is DAGVTQSPTHLIKTRGQQVTLRCSPKSGHDTVSWYQQALGQGPQFIFQYYEEEERQRGNFPDRFSGHQFPNYSSELNVNALLLGDSALYLCASSLRGTRMSPQHFGDGTRLSIL.

The chain joins TRBV19 to TRBJ2-1, with 8 bases lining up with TRBD2. Germline-derived CDR1 and CDR2 are LNHDA and SQIVND (reference sequence). The CDR3 totals 16 residues. Trimming at V came to 7 bases and at J to 1 base, leaving 9 bases not matched to a gene. CDR3 residues: CASKGFRGGSYNEQFF. The CDR3, as DNA: TGTGCCAGTAAAGGGTTCCGGGGGGGGTCCTACAATGAGCAGTTCTTC. Using reference TRBV19 and TRBJ2-1 for the parts outside the CDR3, the full variable domain is DGGITQSPKYLFRKEGQNVTLSCEQNLNHDAMYWYRQDPGQGLRLIYYSQIVNDFQKGDIAEGYSVSREKKESFPLTVTSAQKNPTAFYLCASKGFRGGSYNEQFFGPGTRLTVL.

The chain is built from TRBV19 and TRBJ1-2, with D possibly being TRBD1 (6 bases). The CDR3 totals 16 residues. CDR1 is LNHDA, CDR2 SQIVND, per germline (reference sequence). Trimming removed 4 bases at V and 8 bases at J, with 23 bases between. The CDR3 region has the DNA TGTGCCAGTAGTAGGTCCGGGACAACCGCCAGTGAGGGCTACACCTTC. This gives the protein CASSRSGTTASEGYTF. Using reference TRBV19 and TRBJ1-2 for the parts outside the CDR3, the full variable domain is DGGITQSPKYLFRKEGQNVTLSCEQNLNHDAMYWYRQDPGQGLRLIYYSQIVNDFQKGDIAEGYSVSREKKESFPLTVTSAQKNPTAFYLCASSRSGTTASEGYTFGSGTRLTVV.

V and J are TRBV3-1 (or the pseudogene TRBV3-2) and TRBJ2-1, with 13 bases aligning to TRBD2. Germline CDR1 LGHDT, CDR2 YNNKEL (reference sequence). Germline trimming cut 1 base from V and 6 bases from J; bases unmatched to any gene: 3. This CDR3 has 16 amino acids. The CDR3 loop is CASSQVRLAGGNEQFF. The CDR3 DNA reads TGTGCCAGCAGCCAAGTGCGACTAGCGGGGGGCAATGAGCAGTTCTTC.

V is TRBV5-1 and J is TRBJ2-2; 7 bases line up with TRBD1. The J segment lost 3 bases and the V segment lost 1 base, leaving 3 bases of the junction unmatched. CDR3 length: 15 amino acids. Germline CDR1 is SGHRS and CDR2 is YFSETQ. The CDR3, as DNA: TGCGCCAGCAGCTTGCGGGGACAGCACACCGGGGAGCTGTTTTTT. It specifies CASSLRGQHTGELFF. The whole variable domain, remainder taken from reference TRBV5-1 and TRBJ2-2, is KAGVTQTPRYLIKTRGQQVTLSCSPISGHRSVSWYQQTPGQGLQFLFEYFSETQRNKGNFPGRFSGRQFSNSRSEMNVSTLELGDSALYLCASSLRGQHTGELFFGEGSRLTVL.

The chain links TRBV11-2 to TRBJ2-1; TRBD2 is a possible D gene (5 bases). V shed 5 bases and J shed 6 bases, with 17 bases lying between them. The CDR3 consists of 15 residues. Germline CDR1 reads SGHAT; CDR2 reads FQNNGV. CDR3 nucleotides: TGTGCCAGCAGCCGGACTGGCGAGCCGGGCAATGAGCAGTTCTTC. This sequence encodes CASSRTGEPGNEQFF.

This chain connects TRBV27 to TRBJ2-1; TRBD2 matches at 8 bases. V was clipped by 11 bases and J by 6 bases; unmatched bases: 0. The germline gives CDR1 MNHEY, CDR2 SMNVEV (reference sequence). This CDR3 contains 10 residues. The CDR3 coding sequence is TGTGCCGCGGGGGGCAATGAGCAGTTCTTC. Residues: CAAGGNEQFF.

The chain uses TRBV6-5 and TRBJ1-6; D gene uncertain. The CDR3 length is 14 residues. With 6 bases removed from V and 2 bases from J, the gap between germline ends came to 8 bases. Per germline, CDR1 MNHEY and CDR2 SVGAGI. CDR3 DNA sequence: TGTGCCAGCAGGGCACCCCCCTATAATTCACCCCTCCACTTT. It translates to CASRAPPYNSPLHF.

The chain carries TRBV27 and TRBJ1-1; D might be TRBD1 (5 bases). The V and J ends lost 4 bases and 1 base respectively, with 7 bases between them. This CDR3 region has 13 residues. Germline V gives CDR1 MNHEY, CDR2 SMNVEV (reference sequence). CDR3 sequence: CASSWGGNTEAFF. Here the CDR3 DNA reads TGTGCCAGCAGTTGGGGGGGGAACACTGAAGCTTTCTTT.

The table lists this clone with a few counts. The genes are TRBV12-3 or TRBV12-4 and TRBJ1-4; 8 positions agree with TRBD1. CDR3 length: 13 amino acids. The V and J ends lost 6 bases and 8 bases, in that order; junction bases with no gene match: 5. Written as DNA, the CDR3 is TGTGCCAGCAGGGTAACAGGGGGGGAAAAACTGTTTTTT. Protein: CASRVTGGEKLFF.

The table lists this clone with a count of one. The CDR3, as DNA: TGTGCCAGCACTATGACAGGGATCAGCGGCTACACCTTC. This sequence encodes CASTMTGISGYTF. V is TRBV12-3 or TRBV12-4 and J is TRBJ1-2; the match to TRBD1 covers 7 bases. V shed 7 bases, J shed 8 bases, and the junction held 10 bases outside the gene matches. The CDR3 consists of 13 residues.

The rearrangement joins TRBV5-5 to TRBJ1-2; 11 bases map to TRBD1. The CDR3 totals 15 residues. Germline V gene sequence: CDR1 SGHKS, CDR2 YYEKEE (reference sequence). The V and J ends lost 4 bases and 5 bases, in that order; junction bases with no gene match: 7. The chain's CDR3 is CASSRGTGGIYGYTF. For the CDR3, the DNA is TGTGCCAGCAGCCGAGGGACAGGGGGAATTTATGGCTACACCTTC. Combining the CDR3 with reference TRBV5-5 and TRBJ1-2 gives the whole variable domain DAGVTQSPTHLIKTRGQQVTLRCSPISGHKSVSWYQQVLGQGPQFIFQYYEKEERGRGNFPDRFSARQFPNYSSELNVNALLLGDSALYLCASSRGTGGIYGYTFGSGTRLTVV.

J is TRBJ2-5 and V is TRBV19, with 7 bases matching TRBD1. Germline CDR1 is LNHDA and CDR2 is SQIVND (reference sequence). J gave up 1 base and V 2 bases, and 4 bases lay outside the gene matches. The CDR3 length is 15 residues. CDR3: CASSITGTVQETQYF. The CDR3 region has the DNA TGTGCCAGTAGTATAACCGGGACAGTCCAAGAGACCCAGTACTTC.

The J gene is TRBJ1-6, the V gene TRBV15; the D gene is possibly TRBD1 (6 bases). Germline CDR1 LNHNV, CDR2 YYDKDF (reference sequence). V lost 4 bases and J lost 2, with 18 bases in between. This CDR3 comprises 18 residues. In nucleotides, the CDR3 is TGTGCCACCAGCACACCAGGGGAGTGGCAGCCCTATAATTCACCCCTCCACTTT. Its translation is CATSTPGEWQPYNSPLHF.

The J gene is TRBJ1-4, the V gene TRBV27; 7 bases are a match to TRBD1. The V segment lost 6 bases and the J segment 2 bases; nucleotides outside the gene matches: 6. The CDR3 has 15 amino acids. Germline loops: CDR1 MNHEY, CDR2 SMNVEV (reference sequence). This CDR3 reads CASSGLTGTNEKLFF. Here the CDR3 DNA reads TGTGCCAGCAGCGGCTTGACAGGGACTAATGAAAAACTGTTTTTT.

Turning to this clone: Germline is not matched at one junction end, which may reflect a read error. The chain links TRBV2 to TRBJ1-6; 9 positions match TRBD1. The CDR3 loop spans 13 amino acids. Looked up from germline, CDR1 is SNHLY and CDR2 is FYNNEI. The CDR3 loop is CASRGTGTGILWF. The CDR3 coding sequence is TGTGCCAGCAGAGGAACCGGGACAGGGATCTTATGGTTT. Full variable domain (missing parts from reference TRBV2 and TRBJ1-6): EPEVTQTPSHQVTQMGQEVILRCVPISNHLYFYWYRQILGQKVEFLVSFYNNEISEKSEIFDDQFSVERPDGSNFTLKIRSTKLEDSAMYFCASRGTGTGILWFGNGTRLTVT.

The chain combines TRBV11-2 with TRBJ1-6; no definite D call. The germline V gene has CDR1 SGHAT and CDR2 FQNNGV. V lost 5 bases and J lost 5, with 4 bases in between. The CDR3 spans 12 residues. Here the CDR3 reads CASSQNNSPLHF. The CDR3 nucleotides are TGTGCCAGCAGCCAAAATAATTCACCCCTCCACTTT.